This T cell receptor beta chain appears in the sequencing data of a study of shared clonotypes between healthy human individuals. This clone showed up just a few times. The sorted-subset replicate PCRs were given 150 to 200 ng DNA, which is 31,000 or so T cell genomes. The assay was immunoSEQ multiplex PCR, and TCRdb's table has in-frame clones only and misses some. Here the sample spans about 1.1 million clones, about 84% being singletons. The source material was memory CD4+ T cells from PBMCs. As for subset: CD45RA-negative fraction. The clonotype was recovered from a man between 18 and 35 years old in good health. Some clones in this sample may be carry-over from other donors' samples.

CDR3 region: CASSPGLESYEQYF. The CDR3, as DNA: TGTGCCAGCTCACCAGGGCTAGAATCCTACGAGCAGTACTTC. The V gene is TRBV18, the J gene TRBJ2-7; D is unresolved. CDR1 is KGHSH, CDR2 LQKENI, per germline. The CDR3 covers 14 residues. The V end was cut by 2 bases, the J end by 1 base, with 9 bases between.